This T cell receptor (beta chain) was captured in a study of cytomegalovirus exposure and HLA in healthy donors. Study summary: Earlier findings included roughly 120 million unique TCR beta sequences obtained from around 180 million T cells. Study findings and constraints: Confirmation in vitro established that a few CMV-associated chains were specific for CMV antigens. Rates of TCR association differed by HLA locus in a later analysis, with DRB1 highest and HLA-C lowest.

As regards this clone: What it recognizes is unknown.

Both 60 Vbeta primers and 13 Jbeta primers went into the PCR. Some clones are missing from TCRdb's copy, which holds only in-frame ones; the method was immunoSEQ multiplex PCR. Here the sample spans roughly 180,000 clones, about three quarters being singletons. The CDR3 runs to 14 residues. Donors in the study were healthy people who gave bone marrow. The V and J genes are TRBV21-1 and TRBJ2-7; no DNA check was done on the table's D call, TRBD2. TRBV21-1 constitutes a pseudogene. The receptor was isolated from a man in his late teens or twenties in good health and CMV-seronegative. Sequencing used PBMCs. Written as DNA, the CDR3 is TGTGCCAGCAGCAAAGGTGGTGCGAGATACGAGCAGTACTTC. Its protein product is CASSKGGARYEQYF.